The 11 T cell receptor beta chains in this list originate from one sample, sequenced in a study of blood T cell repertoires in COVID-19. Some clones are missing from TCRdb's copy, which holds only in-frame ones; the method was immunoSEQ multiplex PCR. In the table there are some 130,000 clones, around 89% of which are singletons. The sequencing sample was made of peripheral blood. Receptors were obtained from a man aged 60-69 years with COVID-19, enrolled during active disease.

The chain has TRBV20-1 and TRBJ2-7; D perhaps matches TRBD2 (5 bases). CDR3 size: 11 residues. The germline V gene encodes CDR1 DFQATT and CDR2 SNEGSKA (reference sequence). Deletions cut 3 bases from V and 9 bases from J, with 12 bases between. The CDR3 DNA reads TGCAGTGCTAGTCCTGTAGGAGGGCAGTACTTC. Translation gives CSASPVGGQYF.

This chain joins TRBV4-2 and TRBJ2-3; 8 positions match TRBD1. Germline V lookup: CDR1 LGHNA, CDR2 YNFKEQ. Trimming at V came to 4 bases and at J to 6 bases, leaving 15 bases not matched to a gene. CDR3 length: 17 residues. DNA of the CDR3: TGTGCCAGCAGCCCCTTGACCGCGACAGGGGTTTTGGATACGCAGTATTTT. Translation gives CASSPLTATGVLDTQYF.

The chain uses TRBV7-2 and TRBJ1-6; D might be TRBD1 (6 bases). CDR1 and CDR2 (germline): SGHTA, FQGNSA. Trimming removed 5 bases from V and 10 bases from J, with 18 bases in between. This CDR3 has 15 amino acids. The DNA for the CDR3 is TGTGCCAGCAGCCCGCCTGGACAGATGGGATCACCCCTCCACTTT. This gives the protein CASSPPGQMGSPLHF.

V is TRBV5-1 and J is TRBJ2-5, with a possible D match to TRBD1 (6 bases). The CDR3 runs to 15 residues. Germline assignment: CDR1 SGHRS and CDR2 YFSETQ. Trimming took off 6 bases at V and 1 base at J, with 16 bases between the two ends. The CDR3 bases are TGCGCCAGCAAGGTTGAACAGGGAAGCCAAGAGACCCAGTACTTC. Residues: CASKVEQGSQETQYF.

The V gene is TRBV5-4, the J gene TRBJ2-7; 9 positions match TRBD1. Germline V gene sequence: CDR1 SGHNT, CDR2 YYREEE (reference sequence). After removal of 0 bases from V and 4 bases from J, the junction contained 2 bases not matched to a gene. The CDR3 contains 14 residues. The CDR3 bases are TGTGCCAGCAGCTTGGCCGGGACAGGGTACGAGCAGTACTTC. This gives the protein CASSLAGTGYEQYF.

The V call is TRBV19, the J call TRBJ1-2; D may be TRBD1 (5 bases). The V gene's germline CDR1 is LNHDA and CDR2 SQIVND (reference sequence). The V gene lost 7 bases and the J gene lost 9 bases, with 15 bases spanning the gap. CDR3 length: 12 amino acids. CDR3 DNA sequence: TGTGCCAGTACCTGGGGGGAGGAGAGCTACACCTTC. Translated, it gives CASTWGEESYTF.

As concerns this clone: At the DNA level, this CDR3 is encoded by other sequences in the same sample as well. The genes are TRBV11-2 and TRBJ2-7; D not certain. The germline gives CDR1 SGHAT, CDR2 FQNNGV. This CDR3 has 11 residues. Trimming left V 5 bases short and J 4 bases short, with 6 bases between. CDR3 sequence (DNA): TGTGCCAGCAGCCCCAGGTACGAGCAGTACTTC. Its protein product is CASSPRYEQYF.

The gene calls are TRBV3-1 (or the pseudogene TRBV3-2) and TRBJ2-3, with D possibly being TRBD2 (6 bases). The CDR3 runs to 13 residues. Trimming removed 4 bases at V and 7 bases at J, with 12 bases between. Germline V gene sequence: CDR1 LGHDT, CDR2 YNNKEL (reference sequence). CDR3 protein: CASSLDGGNTQYF. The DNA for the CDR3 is TGTGCCAGCAGCCTCGACGGCGGGAATACGCAGTATTTT.

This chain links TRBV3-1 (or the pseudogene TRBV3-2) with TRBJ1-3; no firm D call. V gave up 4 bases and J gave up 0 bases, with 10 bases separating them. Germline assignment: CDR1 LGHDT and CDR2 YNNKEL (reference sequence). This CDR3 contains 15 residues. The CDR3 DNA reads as TGTGCCAGCAGCCCCCTCACAAACTCTGGAAACACCATATATTTT. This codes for CASSPLTNSGNTIYF.

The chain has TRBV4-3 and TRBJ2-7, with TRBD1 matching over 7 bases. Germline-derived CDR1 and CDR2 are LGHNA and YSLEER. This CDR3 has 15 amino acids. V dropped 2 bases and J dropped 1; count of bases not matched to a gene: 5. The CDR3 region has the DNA TGCGCCAGCAGCCAACTTCAGACAGGGTCCTACGAGCAGTACTTC. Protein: CASSQLQTGSYEQYF.

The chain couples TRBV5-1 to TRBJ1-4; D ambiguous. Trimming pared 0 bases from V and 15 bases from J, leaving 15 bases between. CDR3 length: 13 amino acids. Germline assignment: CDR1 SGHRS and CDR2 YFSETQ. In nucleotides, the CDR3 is TGCGCCAGCAGCTTGGACCCGGACGGGAGGATGTTTTTT. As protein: CASSLDPDGRMFF.